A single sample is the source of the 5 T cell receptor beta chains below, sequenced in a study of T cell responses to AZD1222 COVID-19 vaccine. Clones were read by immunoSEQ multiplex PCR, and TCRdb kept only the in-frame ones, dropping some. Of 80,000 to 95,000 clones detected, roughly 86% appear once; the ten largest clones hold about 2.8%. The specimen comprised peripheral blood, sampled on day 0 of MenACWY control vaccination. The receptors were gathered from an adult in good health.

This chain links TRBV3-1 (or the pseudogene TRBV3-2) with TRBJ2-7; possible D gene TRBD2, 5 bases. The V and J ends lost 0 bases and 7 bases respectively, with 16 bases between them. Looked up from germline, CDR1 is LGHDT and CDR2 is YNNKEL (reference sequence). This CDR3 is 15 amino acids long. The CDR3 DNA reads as TGTGCCAGCAGCCAAGATAACATGCCACGGGAAGAGCAGTACTTC. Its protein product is CASSQDNMPREEQYF.

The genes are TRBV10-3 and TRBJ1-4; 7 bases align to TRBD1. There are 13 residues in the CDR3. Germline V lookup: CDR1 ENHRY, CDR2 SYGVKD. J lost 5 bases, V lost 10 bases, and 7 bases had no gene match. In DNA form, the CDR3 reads TGTGCCACGACGACAGGGATGAATGAAAAACTGTTTTTT. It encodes CATTTGMNEKLFF.

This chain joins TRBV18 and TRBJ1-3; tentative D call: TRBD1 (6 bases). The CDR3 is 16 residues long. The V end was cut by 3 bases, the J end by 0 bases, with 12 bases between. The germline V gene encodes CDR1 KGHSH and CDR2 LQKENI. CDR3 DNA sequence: TGTGCCAGCTCACCCACAGGGTCGCTCTCTGGAAACACCATATATTTT. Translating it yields CASSPTGSLSGNTIYF. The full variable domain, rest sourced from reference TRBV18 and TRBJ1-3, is NAGVMQNPRHLVRRRGQEARLRCSPMKGHSHVYWYRQLPEEGLKFMVYLQKENIIDESGMPKERFSAEFPKEGPSILRIQQVVRGDSAAYFCASSPTGSLSGNTIYFGEGSWLTVV.

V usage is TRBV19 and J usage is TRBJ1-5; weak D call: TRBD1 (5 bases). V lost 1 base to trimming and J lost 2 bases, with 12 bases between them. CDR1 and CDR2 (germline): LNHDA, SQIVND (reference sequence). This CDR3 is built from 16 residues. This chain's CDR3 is CASSIAGTEGNQPQHF. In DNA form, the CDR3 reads TGTGCCAGTAGTATAGCAGGGACTGAGGGCAATCAGCCCCAGCATTTT.

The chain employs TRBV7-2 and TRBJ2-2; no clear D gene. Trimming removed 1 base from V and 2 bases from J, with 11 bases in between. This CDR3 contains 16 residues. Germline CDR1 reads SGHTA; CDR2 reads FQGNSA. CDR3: CASSLGGVFNTGELFF. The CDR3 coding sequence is TGTGCCAGCAGCTTAGGTGGGGTATTTAACACCGGGGAGCTGTTTTTT.